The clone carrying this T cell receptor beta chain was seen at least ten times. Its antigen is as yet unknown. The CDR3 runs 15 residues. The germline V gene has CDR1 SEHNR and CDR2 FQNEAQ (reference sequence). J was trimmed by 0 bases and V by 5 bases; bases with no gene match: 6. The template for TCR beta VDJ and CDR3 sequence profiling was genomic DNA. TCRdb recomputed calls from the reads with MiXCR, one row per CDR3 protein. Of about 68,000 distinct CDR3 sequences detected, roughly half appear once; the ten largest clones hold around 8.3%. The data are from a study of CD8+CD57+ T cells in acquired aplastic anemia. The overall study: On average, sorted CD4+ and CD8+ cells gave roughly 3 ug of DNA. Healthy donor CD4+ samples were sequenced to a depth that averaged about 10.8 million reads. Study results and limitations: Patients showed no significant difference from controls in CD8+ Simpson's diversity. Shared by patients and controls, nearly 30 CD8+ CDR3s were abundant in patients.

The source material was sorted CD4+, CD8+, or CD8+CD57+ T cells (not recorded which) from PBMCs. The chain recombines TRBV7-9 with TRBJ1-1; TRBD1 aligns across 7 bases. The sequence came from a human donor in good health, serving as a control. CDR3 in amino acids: CASSRPGGVNTEAFF. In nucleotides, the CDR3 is TGTGCCAGCAGCCGACCAGGGGGGGTGAACACTGAAGCTTTCTTT.